Included here is one T cell receptor beta chain sequence, with context. Its antigen is not known. V gave up 2 bases and J gave up 5 bases; unmatched junction bases: 9. Germline-derived CDR1 and CDR2 are LGHNA and YSLEER. The CDR3 contains 16 residues. This specimen belongs to a study of T cell responses to AZD1222 COVID-19 vaccine. Here immunoSEQ multiplex PCR was the method, and the copy in TCRdb shows in-frame clones only, minus some. The table records 95,000 to 150,000 clones, around 93% of them present only once. Study-level findings and limits: Spike-specific TCR repertoires showed rising breadth and depth after two AZD1222 doses. Close to half of spike-specific TCRs reportedly recognize unmutated variant regions. Spike-wide vaccine-associated CD4 TCRs dominated at 160-218 and 743-854.

Sequenced here: peripheral blood, sampled on day 0 of AZD1222 vaccination. The sequence was collected from an adult in good health. The genes are TRBV4-3 and TRBJ2-5; 9 bases are shared with TRBD1. In DNA, the CDR3 is TGCGCCAGCAGCCAAATAACCGGGACAGGGCGTGAGACCCAGTACTTC. It codes for CASSQITGTGRETQYF.